This TCR beta chain was identified during a study of T cell responses to AZD1222 COVID-19 vaccine. Study information: Doses given second, at about 4 or about 12 weeks, were pooled. Overall study results and limits: Spike as a whole was targeted by vaccine-associated CD4 TCRs, dominant at 160-218 and 743-854. Sampling that yielded the repertoires occurred only after the peak T cell response. An increase in Spike-specific TCR breadth and depth was observed after two AZD1222 doses.

The V and J ends lost 3 bases and 5 bases, in that order; junction bases with no gene match: 13. Germline CDR1 is ENHRY and CDR2 is SYGVKD. The length of the CDR3 is 17 residues. This clone was found a few times. No antigen is known for it. Sequenced by immunoSEQ multiplex PCR; TCRdb stores in-frame clones only, minus some. The sample contains about 160,000 clones, 80% to 90% of which appear only once. The clonotype comes from an adult in good health. The specimen was peripheral blood, collected on day 0 of AZD1222 vaccination. The chain joins TRBV10-3 to TRBJ1-1; 9 bases are a match to TRBD1. CDR3 sequence (DNA): TGTGCCATCAGTGACCCAGTCGGGGGACAGGGAGGTACTGAAGCTTTCTTT. Its protein product is CAISDPVGGQGGTEAFF.